This T cell receptor beta chain was identified in a study of metastatic and nonmetastatic thyroid tumors (dated by TCRdb to about 2020). In the study overall: The researchers compared repertoires between peripheral blood samples and tumor or nodule tissue samples from patients with malignant or benign thyroid disease. Overall study outcomes, separate from this receptor: In both blood and tumor samples, malignant tumors were reported to have significantly higher TCR beta diversity than benign nodules.

Before undergoing thyroid surgery, none of the patients had been given any kind of treatment. The study retrospectively analysed patient clinical samples collected from about 2011 to 2018 using T-cell receptor beta sequencing. Library preparation used PCR. For sequencing, an Illumina HiSeq 4000 was employed. High-throughput sequencing was used to profile the TCR beta-chain CDR3 region of each patient. As for the authors' bioinformatics: CDR3 differences across clinicopathological groups were used to build a classifier for discriminating distant-metastatic papillary thyroid cancer patients. The Shannon index was used to assess repertoire diversity, and the Morisita-Horn index was used to assess tumor-blood repertoire similarity. TCRdb reworked the public reads: Q25 trimming with fastp, MiXCR clone assembly, productive beta chains retained. The V and J calls follow TCRdb's processing rather than the paper's. The sample table shows approximately 70,000 clones, and more than 15% are seen once. The ten largest clones add up to around 13% of the sample.

This clone has a count of ten or more. Its antigen specificity is not known. One junction end does not reproduce the germline sequence, and a read error may be involved. CDR1 and CDR2 (MDHEN, SYDVKM) derive from the germline V gene. CDR3 length: 16 amino acids, cysteine to phenylalanine. This entry keeps only the CDR3 DNA: 48 bases, framed from base 1. The V and J genes are TRBV28 and TRBJ2-7, with a weak D call of TRBD1 (5 bases match). This clonotype was sampled from a female donor with papillary thyroid cancer or a benign thyroid nodule (not recorded which). Some clones in this sample may be carry-over from other donors' samples. Sequences were obtained from blood. The CDR3 has the sequence CASSFQGDPRNYERYF. The bases are TGTGCCAGCAGTTTCCAAGGGGATCCCAGGAACTACGAGCGGTACTTC.